This T cell receptor (beta chain) was sequenced for a study of cytomegalovirus exposure and HLA in healthy donors. In the PCR, 60 Vbeta and 13 Jbeta primers were used. Libraries were prepared by immunoSEQ multiplex PCR; TCRdb keeps only in-frame clonotypes and omits some of them. Among approximately 110,000 clones listed, about four fifths were seen once. CDR1 and CDR2 from the germline V gene are MDHEN and SYDVKM. This CDR3 is built from 15 residues. V shed 1 base and J shed 3 bases, with 13 bases lying between them. The sequence came from a man aged 30 to 45 in good health and CMV-seropositive. Material: PBMCs. The chain carries TRBV28 and TRBJ2-7; D may be TRBD1 (6 bases). CDR3 bases: TGTGCCAGCAGTTTATCCCAGGGCAGGGGCTACGAGCAGTACTTC. This translates into CASSLSQGRGYEQYF.